The next 5 T cell receptor beta chains were all read from a single sample in a study of blood T cells in healthy people across ages. Together with a sample-barcoded 5' primer, a J-beta primer mix was included in a second PCR lasting about 6 to 11 cycles. TCRdb passed the 5' RACE reads through MiXCR, listing each CDR3 protein once. The sample contains over 950,000 distinct CDR3 sequences, roughly 51% of which appear only once. Sequencing was done on a sample of blood. These receptors were taken from a woman in her sixties in good health.

CDR3 loop: CASRLAGSNTDTQYF. The CDR3 DNA sequence: TGTGCCAGCAGACTAGCGGGGTCTAACACAGATACGCAGTATTTT. The V and J genes are TRBV2 and TRBJ2-3, with 10 bases aligning to TRBD2. The CDR3 extends over 15 amino acids. Germline V gene data show CDR1 as SNHLY and CDR2 as FYNNEI. V was clipped by 6 bases and J by 2 bases; unmatched bases: 5.

With respect to this clonotype: Relative to the germline gene, one junction end is altered; a read error may explain this. The CDR3 spells CGSRPPDYSTDTQYF. CDR3 coding DNA: TGTGGCAGCAGGCCCCCAGACTACAGCACAGATACGCAGTATTTT. This chain connects TRBV2 to TRBJ2-3; D is possibly TRBD2 (5 bases). Germline CDR1 and CDR2: SNHLY and FYNNEI. CDR3 length: 15 residues.

The chain combines TRBV7-9 with TRBJ2-5; no clear D. Looked up from germline, CDR1 is SEHNR and CDR2 is FQNEAQ (reference sequence). With 5 bases removed from V and 3 bases from J, the gap between germline ends came to 13 bases. This CDR3 contains 14 residues. CDR3: CASSPGRIEETQYF. CDR3 nucleotides: TGTGCCAGCAGCCCCGGACGGATTGAAGAGACCCAGTACTTC.

This clonotype has just one count. The chain is built from TRBV7-8 and TRBJ2-5; no definite D call. The J call may be faulty, since TRBJ2-7 better matches the DNA end. From germline, CDR1 is SGHVS and CDR2 FQNEAQ. This CDR3 has 13 amino acids. The CDR3 sequence is CASSLTEIAEQYF. The CDR3 nucleotides read TGTGCCAGCAGCTTAACCGAGATCGCCGAGCAGTACTTC.

Comment on this clonotype: Sequence at one end of the junction differs from germline and may be a read error. V is TRBV10-3 and J is TRBJ2-7; tentative D call: TRBD1 (8 bases). This CDR3 region has 15 residues. Germline loops: CDR1 ENHRY, CDR2 SYGVKD. The DNA for the CDR3 is TGTGCCATCAGTGAGTCACAGGGGGGGGCCTACGAGCGGTACTTC. Translation gives CAISESQGGAYERYF.